A single T cell receptor beta chain is shown here with its context. What it binds is unknown. Arm-PCR of CDR3 regions with iRepertoire HTBI primers generated TCR beta libraries. TCRdb reprocessed the multiplex PCR reads via MiXCR and lists one record per CDR3 protein. The profile shows around 250,000 distinct CDR3 sequences, 18% of them singletons. These data come from a study of regulatory T cells in long-lasting Graves disease. Whole-study context: Antithyroid drugs had been given to newly diagnosed Graves' patients for under 3 months.

Study outcomes and limitations: The researchers studied only peripheral blood, not thyroid tissue. Favored usage of TRBV28, TRBJ1-2 and TRBJ2-5 was recorded in persistent disease.

Stated time point: newly diagnosed GD, antithyroid drugs for less than 3 months. Scientists built the TCR library using RNA that was extracted from PBMCs. Trimming cost V 10 bases and J 0 bases; bases outside gene matches: 2. The CDR3 loop spans 13 amino acids. The data were also submitted as part of a second study, on T cells in Graves' hyperthyroidism and ophthalmopathy. That study reports: Clinicians diagnosed patients from clinical symptoms, serum thyroxine and TRAb, thyroid ultrasound and orbital computed tomography.

The source of this sequence is a woman between 25 and 40 years old with Graves disease. The sequencing used peripheral blood mononuclear cells (PBMCs), collected at new diagnosis, from a patient treated with antithyroid drugs. The rearrangement links TRBV12-3 or TRBV12-4 to TRBJ1-3; 8 positions match TRBD1. The CDR3 DNA is TGTGCCACGACAGGGGACTCTGGAAACACCATATATTTT. Protein sequence: CATTGDSGNTIYF.